Listed below are T cell receptor beta chains from one sample, sequenced in a study of beta chain features in type 1 diabetes. Clones were read by immunoSEQ multiplex PCR, and TCRdb kept only the in-frame ones, dropping some. The sample has some 660,000 clones, over 12% seen once. Material: naive CD4+ T cells from blood. These receptors originate from a man between 18 and 35 years old with type 1 diabetes. CDR3s include the opening cysteine and the closing phenylalanine or tryptophan.

>TRBV7-2|TRBJ2-7
CASSRAGGQGKIEQYF
>TRBV7-2|TRBJ1-3
CASSRGDPGNTIYF
>TRBV4-2|TRBJ2-6
CASSQDKGAGANVLTF
>TRBV6-5|TRBJ1-2
CASSVGEYGYTF
>TRBV5-6|TRBJ2-1
CASSPAGTSRDEQFF
>TRBV4-2|TRBJ1-2
CASSQEPGQGVSGYTF
>TRBV7-9|TRBJ2-3
CASSFASSDTQYF
>TRBV11-2|TRBJ2-7
CASSLVRGDEQYF
>TRBV28|TRBJ1-4
CASSYPGGDEKLFF
>TRBV7-2|TRBJ1-1
CASSSDRAATEAFF
>TRBV18|TRBJ2-2
CASSPLHREGAGELFF
>TRBV4-3|TRBJ2-7
CASSNTGYGEQYF
>TRBV30|TRBJ1-1
CAWSVSEAFF
>TRBV14|TRBJ2-1
CASSRQGSGVDEQFF
>TRBV6-5|TRBJ1-2
CASTSKGGPSGYTF
>TRBV2|TRBJ1-2
CASSEGVWGYTF
>TRBV11-2|TRBJ2-7
CASATAGVAYEQYF
>TRBV7-9|TRBJ1-1
CASSLTSGTGLNTEAFF
>TRBV4-1|TRBJ1-5
CASSQAGQGDQPQHF
>TRBV11-3|TRBJ2-3
CASSLRQGTDTQYF
>TRBV7-9|TRBJ1-5
CASSSQGDQPQHF